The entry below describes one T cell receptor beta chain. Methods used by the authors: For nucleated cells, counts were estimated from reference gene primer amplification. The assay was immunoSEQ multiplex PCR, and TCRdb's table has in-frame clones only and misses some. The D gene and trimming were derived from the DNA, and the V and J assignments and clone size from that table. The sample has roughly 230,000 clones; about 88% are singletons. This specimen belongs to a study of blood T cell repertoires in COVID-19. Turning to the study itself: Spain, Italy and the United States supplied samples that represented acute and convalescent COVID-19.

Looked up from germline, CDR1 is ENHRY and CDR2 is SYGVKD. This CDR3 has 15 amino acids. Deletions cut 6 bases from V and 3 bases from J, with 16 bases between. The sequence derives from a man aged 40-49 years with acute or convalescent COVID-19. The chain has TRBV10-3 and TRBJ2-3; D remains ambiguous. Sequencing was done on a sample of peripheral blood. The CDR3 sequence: CAISPLPGGTDTQYF. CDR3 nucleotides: TGTGCCATCAGCCCACTCCCGGGTGGTACAGATACGCAGTATTTT.